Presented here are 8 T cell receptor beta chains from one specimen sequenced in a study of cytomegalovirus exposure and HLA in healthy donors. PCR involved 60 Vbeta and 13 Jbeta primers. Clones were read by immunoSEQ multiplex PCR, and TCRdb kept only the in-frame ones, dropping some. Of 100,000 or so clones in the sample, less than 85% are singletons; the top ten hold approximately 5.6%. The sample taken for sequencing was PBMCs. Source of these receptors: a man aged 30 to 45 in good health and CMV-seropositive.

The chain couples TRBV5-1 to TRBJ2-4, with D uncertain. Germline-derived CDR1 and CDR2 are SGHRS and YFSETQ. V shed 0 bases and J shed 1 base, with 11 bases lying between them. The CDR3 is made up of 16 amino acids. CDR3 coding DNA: TGCGCCAGCAGCTTGGAACAGCCTGGGGCCAAAAACATTCAGTACTTC. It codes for CASSLEQPGAKNIQYF.

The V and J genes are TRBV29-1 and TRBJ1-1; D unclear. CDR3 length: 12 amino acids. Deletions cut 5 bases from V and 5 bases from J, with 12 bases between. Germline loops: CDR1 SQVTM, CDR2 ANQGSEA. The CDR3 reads CSVNQGRTEAFF. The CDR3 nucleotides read TGCAGCGTTAATCAAGGGAGGACTGAAGCTTTCTTT.

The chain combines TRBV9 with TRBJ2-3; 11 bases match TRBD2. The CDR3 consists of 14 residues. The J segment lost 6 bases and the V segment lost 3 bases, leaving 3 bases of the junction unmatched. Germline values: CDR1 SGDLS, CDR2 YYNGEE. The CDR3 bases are TGTGCCAGCAGCGGACTAGCGGGACCTGATACGCAGTATTTT. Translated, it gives CASSGLAGPDTQYF.

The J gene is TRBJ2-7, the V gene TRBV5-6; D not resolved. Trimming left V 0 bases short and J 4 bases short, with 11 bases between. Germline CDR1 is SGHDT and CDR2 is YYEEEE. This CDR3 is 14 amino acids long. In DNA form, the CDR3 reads TGTGCCAGCAGCTTGGGCCGGAGAGGTTACGAGCAGTACTTC. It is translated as CASSLGRRGYEQYF.

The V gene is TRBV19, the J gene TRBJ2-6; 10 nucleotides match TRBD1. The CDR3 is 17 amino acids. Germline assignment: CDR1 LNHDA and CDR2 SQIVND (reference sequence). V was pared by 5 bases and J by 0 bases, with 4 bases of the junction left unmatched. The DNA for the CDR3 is TGTGCCAGTAGTGTGGGACAGGGGTTCTCTGGGGCCAACGTCCTGACTTTC. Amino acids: CASSVGQGFSGANVLTF. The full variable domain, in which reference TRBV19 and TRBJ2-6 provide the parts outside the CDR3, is DGGITQSPKYLFRKEGQNVTLSCEQNLNHDAMYWYRQDPGQGLRLIYYSQIVNDFQKGDIAEGYSVSREKKESFPLTVTSAQKNPTAFYLCASSVGQGFSGANVLTFGAGSRLTVL.

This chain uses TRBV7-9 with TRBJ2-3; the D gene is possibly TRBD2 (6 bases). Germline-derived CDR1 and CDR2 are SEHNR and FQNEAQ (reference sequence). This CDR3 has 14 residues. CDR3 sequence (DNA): TGTGCTTCAGCAAGGGACTTCAGCACAGATACGCAGTATTTT. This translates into CASARDFSTDTQYF.

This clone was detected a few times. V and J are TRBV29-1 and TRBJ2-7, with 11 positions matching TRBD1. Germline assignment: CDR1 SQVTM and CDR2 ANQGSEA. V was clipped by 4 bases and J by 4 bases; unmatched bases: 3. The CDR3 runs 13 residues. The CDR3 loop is CSVAWDRGYEQYF. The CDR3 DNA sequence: TGCAGCGTTGCTTGGGACAGGGGGTACGAGCAGTACTTC.

CDR3 sequence reads: CAIRPQGSNEQFF. In DNA, the CDR3 is TGTGCCATCAGACCTCAGGGGTCCAATGAGCAGTTCTTC. The rearrangement joins TRBV10-3 to TRBJ2-1; possibly TRBD1 for D (6 bases). The germline V and J ends were trimmed by 6 bases and 6 bases, with 12 bases remaining between them. From germline, CDR1 is ENHRY and CDR2 SYGVKD. The CDR3 runs to 13 residues.